A single sample gave rise to the 27 T cell receptor beta chains below, sequenced in a study of T cells expressing NK-cell markers. TCRdb derives one entry per CDR3 protein from the 5' RACE reads, leaving out DNA. The sample includes 250,000 to 300,000 distinct CDR3 sequences. The specimen sequenced was blood T cells: a sorted CD56 or NKG2C T cell subset, CD4+ or CD8+ T cells, or bulk PBMC T cells (not recorded which). Source of these receptors: a woman between 18 and 70 years old in good health.

The J gene is TRBJ2-1, the V gene TRBV20-1; TCRdb reports TRBD2, a call that lacks DNA to check it against. This CDR3 is built from 14 residues. The germline V gene encodes CDR1 DFQATT and CDR2 SNEGSKA (reference sequence). The CDR3 region is CSASPLGSYNEQFF.

V gene TRBV5-1 combines with J gene TRBJ2-3; TCRdb gives TRBD2 as the D gene, but with no DNA this cannot be confirmed. The germline CDR1 and CDR2 sequences are SGHRS and YFSETQ. The CDR3 sequence is 16 residues long. This CDR3 reads CASSLGQGATTDTQYF.

CDR3 region: CASSSSGSSNNEQFF. The chain uses TRBV5-1 and TRBJ2-1; TCRdb names TRBD2, which stays unverified in the absence of DNA. The germline V gene has CDR1 SGHRS and CDR2 YFSETQ. CDR3 length: 15 residues. Variable domain in full (rest from reference TRBV5-1 and TRBJ2-1): KAGVTQTPRYLIKTRGQQVTLSCSPISGHRSVSWYQQTPGQGLQFLFEYFSETQRNKGNFPGRFSGRQFSNSRSEMNVSTLELGDSALYLCASSSSGSSNNEQFFGPGTRLTVL.

The chain links TRBV7-2 to TRBJ2-7; the TRBD2 assignment by TCRdb is unverifiable without DNA. Germline assignment: CDR1 SGHTA and CDR2 FQGNSA. This CDR3 spans 16 amino acids. CDR3: CASSNPPGPQSYEQYF.

J is TRBJ2-5 and V is TRBV7-2; the D call from TCRdb, TRBD1, cannot be confirmed without DNA. Germline V gives CDR1 SGHTA, CDR2 FQGNSA. This CDR3 contains 15 residues. This chain's CDR3 is CASSLANGQQETQYF.

This chain connects TRBV5-1 to TRBJ2-5. The length of the CDR3 is 12 residues. The germline CDR1 and CDR2 sequences are SGHRS and YFSETQ. The CDR3 sequence: CASSLGMETQYF.

This sequence joins TRBV30 and TRBJ1-5; the TCRdb D gene call, TRBD1, has no DNA to confirm it. The CDR3 runs 15 residues. Germline-derived CDR1 and CDR2 are GTSNPN and SVGIG (reference sequence). The CDR3 loop reads CAWSAHRVGGQPQHF.

The CDR3: CSGQNQETQYF. V gene TRBV20-1 combines with J gene TRBJ2-5. CDR1 DFQATT and CDR2 SNEGSKA come from the germline V gene (reference sequence). CDR3 size: 11 residues.

The chain recombines TRBV11-2 with TRBJ2-2. Per the germline V gene, CDR1 is SGHAT and CDR2 is FQNNGV. The length of the CDR3 is 16 residues. The CDR3 protein is CASSLTVSLGPGELFF.

The chain has TRBV7-2 and TRBJ2-7; the D call of TRBD2 rests on TCRdb alone, since no DNA is present to check it. From germline, CDR1 is SGHTA and CDR2 FQGNSA. The CDR3 runs 15 residues. The CDR3 loop reads CASSLAGTTTYEQYF.

The genes are TRBV7-2 and TRBJ2-7. The CDR3 covers 14 residues. Germline V gene sequence: CDR1 SGHTA, CDR2 FQGNSA. The CDR3 loop is CASGPERLANEQYF.

The chain is built from TRBV24-1 and TRBJ2-3. Germline values: CDR1 KGHDR, CDR2 SFDVKD. This CDR3 has 11 residues. CDR3: CATGVTDTQYF.

The chain recombines TRBV5-6 with TRBJ1-3; the TCRdb D gene call, TRBD1, has no DNA to confirm it. Germline V gives CDR1 SGHDT, CDR2 YYEEEE. CDR3 length equals 16 residues. CDR3 amino acids: CASSLPTGISGNTIYF. Looking up the rest from reference TRBV5-6 and TRBJ1-3 gives the full variable domain: DAGVTQSPTHLIKTRGQQVTLRCSPKSGHDTVSWYQQALGQGPQFIFQYYEEEERQRGNFPDRFSGHQFPNYSSELNVNALLLGDSALYLCASSLPTGISGNTIYFGEGSWLTVV.

The chain combines TRBV6-1 with TRBJ2-1; without DNA, the TCRdb call of TRBD1 cannot be checked. CDR3 length: 16 residues. Germline CDR1 MNHNS, CDR2 SASEGT. The CDR3 protein is CASRVQGGRTHNEQFF.

The chain couples TRBV3-1 to TRBJ2-5. The CDR3 runs 15 residues. Per the germline V gene, CDR1 is LGHDT and CDR2 is YNNKEL (reference sequence). The CDR3 loop reads CASSQDVRYQETQYF.

The genes are TRBV20-1 and TRBJ1-6; TCRdb outputs TRBD1, but without DNA this stays unchecked. This CDR3 spans 13 amino acids. CDR1 and CDR2 (germline): DFQATT, SNEGSKA (reference sequence). The CDR3 sequence is CSAKRDSNSPLHF.

The chain couples TRBV30 to TRBJ2-1; the TCRdb call, TRBD1, lacks DNA for checking. Germline values: CDR1 GTSNPN, CDR2 SVGIG (reference sequence). The CDR3 sequence is 11 residues long. The CDR3 sequence: CAWSLSAEQFF.

V and J are TRBV7-8 and TRBJ2-1; TCRdb gives TRBD2 as the D gene, but with no DNA this cannot be confirmed. The germline V gene encodes CDR1 SGHVS and CDR2 FQNEAQ. CDR3 length: 16 amino acids. CDR3 loop: CASSLFVAGGPYVQFF.

The chain links TRBV29-1 to TRBJ2-1; TCRdb lists TRBD2, though no DNA is available to test this call. Germline CDR1 reads SQVTM; CDR2 reads ANQGSEA. The CDR3 extends over 16 amino acids. The CDR3 protein is CSVAKLAGGSYNEQFF.

V usage is TRBV7-2 and J usage is TRBJ1-2; TCRdb proposes TRBD1, but this gene call is untestable without DNA. Germline loops: CDR1 SGHTA, CDR2 FQGNSA. CDR3 size: 12 residues. CDR3: CASSSDRVGYTF.

The chain has TRBV12-3 or TRBV12-4 and TRBJ2-1. The CDR3 runs 11 residues. The CDR3 region is CATAEYNEQFF.

The chain links TRBV23-1 to TRBJ2-2; TCRdb lists TRBD1, though no DNA is available to test this call. TRBV23-1 is an ORF, and what it does is uncertain. The CDR3 totals 13 residues. CDR3 loop: CASSHPGSGELFF.

The rearrangement joins TRBV5-5 to TRBJ1-2. CDR1 and CDR2 (germline): SGHKS, YYEKEE (reference sequence). The length of the CDR3 is 13 residues. CDR3 amino acids: CASSWGGDYGYTF.

The J gene is TRBJ1-4, the V gene TRBV3-1; the TRBD1 assignment by TCRdb is unverifiable without DNA. The CDR3 spans 15 residues. Germline lookup yields CDR1 LGHDT and CDR2 YNNKEL (reference sequence). The CDR3 region is CASSLDRLGREKLFF.

V gene TRBV5-4 combines with J gene TRBJ2-6; TCRdb lists TRBD2, though no DNA is available to test this call. The CDR3 length is 20 residues. The V gene's germline CDR1 is SGHNT and CDR2 YYREEE (reference sequence). The CDR3 loop reads CASSSPSSGGFTSGANVLTF.

The CDR3 sequence is CAISGIGGETQYF. The chain carries TRBV10-3 and TRBJ2-5; the D gene TCRdb calls, TRBD1, cannot be checked with no DNA. CDR3 length equals 13 residues. Germline V CDR1 and CDR2: ENHRY, SYGVKD.

The chain carries TRBV12-3 or TRBV12-4 and TRBJ2-3; absent DNA, TCRdb's TRBD2 call cannot be checked. This CDR3 is built from 14 residues. CDR3 sequence: CASREASWSDTQYF.